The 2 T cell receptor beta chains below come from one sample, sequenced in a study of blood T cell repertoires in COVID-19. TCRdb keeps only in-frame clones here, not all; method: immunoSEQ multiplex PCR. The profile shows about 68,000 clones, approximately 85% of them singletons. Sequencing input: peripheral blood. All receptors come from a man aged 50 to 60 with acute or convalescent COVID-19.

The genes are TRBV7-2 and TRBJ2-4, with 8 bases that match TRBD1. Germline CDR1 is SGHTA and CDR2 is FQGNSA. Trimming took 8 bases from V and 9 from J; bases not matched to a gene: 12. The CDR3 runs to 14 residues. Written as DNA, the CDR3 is TGTGCCAGCCGGACAGGGTTGGGAGGCGGCATTCAGTACTTC. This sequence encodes CASRTGLGGGIQYF.

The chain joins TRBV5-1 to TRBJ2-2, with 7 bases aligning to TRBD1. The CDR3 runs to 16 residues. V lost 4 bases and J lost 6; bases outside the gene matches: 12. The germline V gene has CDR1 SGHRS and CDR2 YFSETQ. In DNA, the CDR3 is TGCGCCAGCAGCCTGATCGAGAAAGGGGGCCCCGGGGAGCTGTTTTTT. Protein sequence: CASSLIEKGGPGELFF.